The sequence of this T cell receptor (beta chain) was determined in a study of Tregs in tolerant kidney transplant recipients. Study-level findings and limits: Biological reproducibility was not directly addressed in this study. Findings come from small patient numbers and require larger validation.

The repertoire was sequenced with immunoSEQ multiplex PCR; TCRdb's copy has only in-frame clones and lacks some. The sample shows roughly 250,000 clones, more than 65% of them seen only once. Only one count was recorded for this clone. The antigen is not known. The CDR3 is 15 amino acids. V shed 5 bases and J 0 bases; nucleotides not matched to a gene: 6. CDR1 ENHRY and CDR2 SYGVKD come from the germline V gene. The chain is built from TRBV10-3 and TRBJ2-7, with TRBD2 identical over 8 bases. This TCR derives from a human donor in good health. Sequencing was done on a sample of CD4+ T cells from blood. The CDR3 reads CAISLLAGSSYEQYF. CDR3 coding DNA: TGTGCCATCAGTTTATTAGCGGGAAGCTCCTACGAGCAGTACTTC.